This TCR beta chain was captured in a study of metastatic and nonmetastatic thyroid tumors (dated by TCRdb to the early 2020s). In the study overall: Repertoires were compared across peripheral blood and tumor or nodule tissue samples from malignant and benign thyroid patients. The research as a whole found: TCR beta diversity was reported as significantly higher in malignant tumors than in benign nodules, in both blood and tumor samples.

This clone turned up a few times. Its antigen specificity is not known. Qualities for individual bases were not recorded, and no much larger clone is one base off. The CDR3 spans 15 residues, from the cysteine through the phenylalanine. The DNA shown is the 45-base CDR3, in frame from base 1. V is pared back by 6 bases and J by 4 bases, with 18 bases lying between the germline termini. The germline V gene specifies MDHEN as CDR1 and SYDVKM as CDR2. None of the patients had been given any treatment before thyroid surgery. Using T-cell receptor beta sequencing, the study looked back at clinical samples from patients collected from the early 2010s to the late 2010s. Library preparation used PCR. TCRdb lists the instrument as Illumina HiSeq 4000. High-throughput sequencing was used to profile the CDR3 region of the TCR beta-chain in every patient. As for how the authors treated the data: Drawing on CDR3 differences between clinicopathological groups, the researchers built a classifier meant to tell apart patients with distant-metastatic papillary thyroid cancer. Repertoire diversity was assessed with the Shannon index, and tumor-blood repertoire similarity with the Morisita-Horn index. TCRdb reprocessed the public reads (quality trimming at Q25 with fastp, clone calling with MiXCR) and kept in-frame beta chains. These V and J calls are TCRdb output, not the study's own analysis. This sample has roughly 64,000 clones in its table, and roughly 4% of those were observed once. Jointly, the top ten make up 20% to 25% of the sample.

The chain is encoded by TRBV28 joined to TRBJ1-2, with the D segment identity uncertain. The sequence came from a female donor with papillary thyroid cancer or a benign thyroid nodule (not recorded which). Some clones in this sample may be carry-over from other donors' samples. Sequencing used blood. In nucleotides, the sequence is TGTGCCAGCAGGAGCCCAGTTTCCGCAGGCTATGGCTACACCTTC. Its product reads: CASRSPVSAGYGYTF.